The source of this T cell receptor (beta chain) is a study of blood T cell repertoires in COVID-19. A single count supports this clone. Sequencing was performed with immunoSEQ multiplex PCR; in TCRdb, only in-frame clones are kept and a portion is missing. The table has about 140,000 clones, around 89% seen once; the top ten hold less than 3%. The source is a man between 60 and 75 years old with active or convalescent COVID-19. Sequenced input: peripheral blood.

The CDR3 loop is CASSPDRVASPLHF. CDR3 nucleotide sequence: TGTGCCAGCAGCCCCGACAGGGTAGCTTCACCCCTCCACTTT. The chain is built from TRBV6-5 and TRBJ1-6; 7 nucleotides match TRBD1. CDR1 and CDR2 from the germline V gene are MNHEY and SVGAGI. The CDR3 contains 14 residues. With 6 bases clipped from V and 9 bases from J, the junction kept 8 bases outside the gene matches.